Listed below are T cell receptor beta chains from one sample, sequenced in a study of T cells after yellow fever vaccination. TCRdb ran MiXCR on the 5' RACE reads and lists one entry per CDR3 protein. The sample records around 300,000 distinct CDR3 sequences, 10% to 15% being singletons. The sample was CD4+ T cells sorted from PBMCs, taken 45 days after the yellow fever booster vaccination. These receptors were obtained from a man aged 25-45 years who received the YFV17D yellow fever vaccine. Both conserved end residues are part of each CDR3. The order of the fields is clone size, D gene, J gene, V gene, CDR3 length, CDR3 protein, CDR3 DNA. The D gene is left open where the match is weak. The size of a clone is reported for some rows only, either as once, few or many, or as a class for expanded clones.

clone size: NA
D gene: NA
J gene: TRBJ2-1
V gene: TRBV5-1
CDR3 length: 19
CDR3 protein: CASSVGRATVGKWDNEQFF
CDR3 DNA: TGCGCCAGCAGCGTTGGGAGAGCTACAGTTGGGAAATGGGATAATGAGCAGTTCTTC

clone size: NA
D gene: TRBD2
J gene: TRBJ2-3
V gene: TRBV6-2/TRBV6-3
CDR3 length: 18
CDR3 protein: CASSYRILSGRTGDTQYF
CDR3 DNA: TGTGCCAGCAGTTACCGGATCCTTAGCGGGAGGACCGGGGATACGCAGTATTTT

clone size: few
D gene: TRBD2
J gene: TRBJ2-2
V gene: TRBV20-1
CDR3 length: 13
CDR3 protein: CSARETSVGELFF
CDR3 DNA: TGCAGTGCTAGGGAAACTAGCGTCGGGGAGCTGTTTTTT

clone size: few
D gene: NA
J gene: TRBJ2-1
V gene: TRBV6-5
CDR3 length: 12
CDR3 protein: CASISSYNEQFF
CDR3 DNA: TGTGCCAGCATCTCCTCCTACAATGAGCAGTTCTTC

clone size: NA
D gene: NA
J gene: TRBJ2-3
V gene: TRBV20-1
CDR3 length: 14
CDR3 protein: CSARAGSRGDTQYF
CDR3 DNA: TGCAGTGCTCGCGCAGGGTCGCGAGGGGATACGCAGTATTTT

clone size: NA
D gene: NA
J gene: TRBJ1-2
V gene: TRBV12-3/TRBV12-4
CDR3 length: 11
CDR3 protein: CASSFSSGYTF
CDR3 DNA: TGTGCCAGCAGTTTTTCTAGCGGCTACACCTTC

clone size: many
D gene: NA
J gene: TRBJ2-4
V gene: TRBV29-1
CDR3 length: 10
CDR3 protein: CSAFQNIQYF
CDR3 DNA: TGCAGCGCCTTCCAAAACATTCAGTACTTC

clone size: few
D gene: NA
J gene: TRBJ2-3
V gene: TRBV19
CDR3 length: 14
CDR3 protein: CASRVPGPIDTQYF
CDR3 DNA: TGTGCCAGTAGAGTCCCCGGGCCTATAGATACGCAGTATTTT

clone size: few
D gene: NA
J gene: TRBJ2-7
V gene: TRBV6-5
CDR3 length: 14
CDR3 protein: CASSYRDGTYEQYF
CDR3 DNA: TGTGCCAGCAGTTATCGGGACGGTACCTACGAGCAGTACTTC

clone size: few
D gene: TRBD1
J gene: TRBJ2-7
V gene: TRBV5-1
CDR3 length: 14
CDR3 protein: CASSNGQGGNEQYF
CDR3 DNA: TGCGCCAGCAGCAACGGACAGGGGGGGAACGAGCAGTACTTC

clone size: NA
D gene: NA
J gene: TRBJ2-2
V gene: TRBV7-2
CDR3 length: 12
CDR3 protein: CASSFLVRELFF
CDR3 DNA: TGTGCCAGCAGCTTCCTAGTTCGGGAGCTGTTTTTT

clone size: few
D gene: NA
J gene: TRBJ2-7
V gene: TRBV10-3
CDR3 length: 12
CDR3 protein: CAISESREVQYF
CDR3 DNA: TGTGCCATCAGTGAGTCGAGGGAGGTGCAGTACTTC

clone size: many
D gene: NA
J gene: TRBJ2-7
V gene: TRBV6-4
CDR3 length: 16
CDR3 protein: CASSDCSGTGNYEQYF
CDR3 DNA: TGTGCCAGCAGTGACTGCTCCGGGACCGGGAACTACGAGCAGTACTTC

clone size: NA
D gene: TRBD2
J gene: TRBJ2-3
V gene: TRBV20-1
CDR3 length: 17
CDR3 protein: CSAPGAGSDSSTDTQYF
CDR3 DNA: TGCAGTGCCCCAGGAGCGGGATCAGATTCCAGCACAGATACGCAGTATTTT

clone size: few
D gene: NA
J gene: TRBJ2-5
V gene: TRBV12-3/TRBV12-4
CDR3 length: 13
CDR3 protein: CASSPGSGLTQYF
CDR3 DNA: TGTGCCAGCAGTCCGGGGAGTGGGTTGACCCAGTACTTC

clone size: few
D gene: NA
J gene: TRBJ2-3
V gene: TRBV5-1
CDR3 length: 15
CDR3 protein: CASSLVFLSTDTQYF
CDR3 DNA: TGCGCCAGCAGCTTGGTGTTTCTTAGCACAGATACGCAGTATTTT

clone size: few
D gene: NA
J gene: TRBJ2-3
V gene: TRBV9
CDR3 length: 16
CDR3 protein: CASSVVSGTSTDTQYF
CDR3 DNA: TGTGCCAGCAGCGTAGTTAGTGGGACTAGCACAGATACGCAGTATTTT

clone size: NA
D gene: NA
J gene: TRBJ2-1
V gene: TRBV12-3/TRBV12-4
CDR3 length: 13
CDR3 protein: CASSLRGLLEQFF
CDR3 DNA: TGTGCCAGCAGTTTACGCGGATTGCTTGAGCAGTTCTTC

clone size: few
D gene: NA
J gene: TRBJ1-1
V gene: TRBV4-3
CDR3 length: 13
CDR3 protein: CASSQEGGTEAFF
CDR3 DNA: TGCGCCAGCAGCCAAGAAGGTGGGACTGAAGCTTTCTTT

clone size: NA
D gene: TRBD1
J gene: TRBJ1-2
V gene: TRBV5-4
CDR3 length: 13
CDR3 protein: CASRVDRGPAYTF
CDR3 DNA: TGTGCCAGCAGAGTGGACAGGGGGCCAGCCTACACCTTC

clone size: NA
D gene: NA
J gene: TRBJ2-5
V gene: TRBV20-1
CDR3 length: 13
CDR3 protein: CSAKPGERETQYF
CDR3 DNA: TGCAGTGCGAAGCCTGGGGAGCGGGAGACCCAGTACTTC

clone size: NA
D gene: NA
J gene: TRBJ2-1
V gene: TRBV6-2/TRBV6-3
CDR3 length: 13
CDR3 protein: CASSYSITGEQFF
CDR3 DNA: TGTGCCAGCAGTTACTCGATAACGGGAGAGCAGTTCTTC

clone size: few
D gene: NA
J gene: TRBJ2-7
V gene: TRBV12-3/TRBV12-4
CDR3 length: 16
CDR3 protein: CASSFVNSGGGVEQYF
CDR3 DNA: TGTGCCAGCAGTTTTGTGAATAGCGGTGGAGGGGTCGAGCAGTACTTC

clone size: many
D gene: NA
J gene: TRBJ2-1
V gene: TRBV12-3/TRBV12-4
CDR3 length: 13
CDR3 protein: CASSSSSHNEQFF
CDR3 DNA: TGTGCCAGCAGTTCTAGCTCCCACAATGAGCAGTTCTTC

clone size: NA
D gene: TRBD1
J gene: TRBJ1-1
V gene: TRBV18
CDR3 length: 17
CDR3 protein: CASSPLLRQGVGTEAFF
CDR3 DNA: TGTGCCAGCTCACCGCTATTAAGACAGGGCGTTGGCACTGAAGCTTTCTTT

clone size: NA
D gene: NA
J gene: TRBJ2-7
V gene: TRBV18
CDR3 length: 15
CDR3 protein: CASSPIQGSGYEQYF
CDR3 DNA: TGTGCCAGCTCACCGATACAGGGTAGCGGCTACGAGCAGTACTTC

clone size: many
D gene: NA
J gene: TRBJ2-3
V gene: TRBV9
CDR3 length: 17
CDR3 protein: CASSVVRASENTDTQYF
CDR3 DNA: TGTGCCAGCAGCGTGGTTCGGGCTAGCGAGAACACAGATACGCAGTATTTT

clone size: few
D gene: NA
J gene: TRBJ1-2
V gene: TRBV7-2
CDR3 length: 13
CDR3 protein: CASSLAGGQGYTF
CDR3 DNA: TGTGCCAGCAGCTTAGCGGGAGGTCAGGGCTACACCTTC

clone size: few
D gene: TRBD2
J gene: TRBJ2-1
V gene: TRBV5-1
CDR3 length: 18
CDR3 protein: CASSFIRTSGRAVNEQFF
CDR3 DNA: TGCGCCAGCAGTTTCATTCGGACTAGCGGGAGGGCCGTCAATGAGCAGTTCTTC

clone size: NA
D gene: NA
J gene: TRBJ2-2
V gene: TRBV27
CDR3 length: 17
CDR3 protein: CASSRELPGRGTGELFF
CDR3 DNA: TGTGCCAGCAGTCGAGAACTTCCGGGTCGGGGCACCGGGGAGCTGTTTTTT

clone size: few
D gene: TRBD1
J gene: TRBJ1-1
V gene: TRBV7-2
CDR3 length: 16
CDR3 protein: CASSSWDRGSGTEAFF
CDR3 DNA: TGTGCCAGCAGCTCCTGGGACAGGGGGTCGGGAACTGAAGCTTTCTTT

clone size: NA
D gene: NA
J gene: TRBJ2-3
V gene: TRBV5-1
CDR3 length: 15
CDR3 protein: CASSGSAMDGDTQYF
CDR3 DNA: TGCGCCAGCAGCGGGAGCGCGATGGATGGGGATACGCAGTATTTT